The rows below give T cell receptor beta chains drawn from one sample of a study of T cells in Graves' hyperthyroidism and ophthalmopathy. TCRdb reanalysed the multiplex PCR reads using MiXCR and keeps one entry per CDR3 protein. The profile shows approximately 710,000 distinct CDR3 sequences, roughly 17% of them singletons. Sample: blood. The receptors here all came from a man in his forties or fifties with Graves' hyperthyroidism. Both conserved end residues are part of each CDR3. A D gene is named only where the DNA matches it firmly. Where a row states a size, it is once, few, many or the class of an expanded clone; other rows omit it.

size	V	D	J	DNA	CDR3
-	TRBV5-1	-	TRBJ1-5	TGCGCCAGCAGCCCGGACAGTGCCCTCCAGCCCCAGCATTTT	CASSPDSALQPQHF
-	TRBV9	TRBD2	TRBJ2-1	TGTGCCAGCAGCGCCCAGCCTAGCGGGCGACAAAATGAGCAGTTCTTC	CASSAQPSGRQNEQFF
many	TRBV20-1	-	TRBJ2-5	TGCAGTGCTAGATCAGGGGGGCTCGCAGAGACCCAGTACTTC	CSARSGGLAETQYF
many	TRBV27	-	TRBJ1-2	TGTGCCAGCAGAGAAGGTCCAGCTAACTATGGCTACACCTTC	CASREGPANYGYTF
many	TRBV7-9	TRBD2	TRBJ2-7	TGTGCCAGCAGCTTCGCGGGAGGACAGACCGAGCAGTACTTC	CASSFAGGQTEQYF
many	TRBV2	-	TRBJ1-1	TGTGCCAGCAGTGAATGGGGGGGCAGGGGGAACACTGAAGCTTTCTTT	CASSEWGGRGNTEAFF
many	TRBV13	-	TRBJ2-7	TGTGCCAGCAGCTCCCGGGGTCTATACTACGAGCAGTACTTC	CASSSRGLYYEQYF
-	TRBV19	TRBD1	TRBJ1-1	TGTGCCAGTAGCGACAGGGGGGTAAACACTGAAGCTTTCTTT	CASSDRGVNTEAFF
few	TRBV4-2	TRBD2	TRBJ2-4	TGTGCCAGCAGCCAATCTTTACTAGCGGGGGCGGGAAACATTCAGTACTTC	CASSQSLLAGAGNIQYF
-	TRBV7-2	-	TRBJ1-5	TGTGCCAGCAGCTTAGTGGGGGTCAGGCAGCCCCAGCATTTT	CASSLVGVRQPQHF
many	TRBV27	-	TRBJ2-7	TGTGCCAGCAGTCAAAGGGACGAGAGCTCCTACGAGCAGTACTTC	CASSQRDESSYEQYF